The clone carrying this T cell receptor beta chain was counted ten times or more. Its specificity is not known. TCR beta CDR3 sequences were amplified from RNA transcripts. The HTBI primer set was used in a first-round RT-PCR of the TCR CDR3. From the multiplex PCR reads, TCRdb called clonotypes with MiXCR, one entry per CDR3 protein. The profile shows a few hundred thousand distinct CDR3 sequences, about 43% of them singletons. The source of the sample is a study of T cells in Graves' hyperthyroidism and ophthalmopathy. CDR3 length: 11 amino acids. Germline assignment: CDR1 MDHEN and CDR2 SYDVKM. V lost 4 bases to trimming and J lost 7 bases, with 5 bases between them. Study-wide findings and caveats: Ophthalmopathy, which appeared later, was predicted by the model a median around 6.9 months before onset.

The origin of this receptor is a woman under 30 with Graves' hyperthyroidism. The sample consisted of peripheral blood or thyroid tissue (not recorded which). V and J are TRBV28 and TRBJ1-5; D not resolved. This CDR3 reads CASSYNQPQHF. The CDR3 DNA is TGTGCCAGCAGTTACAACCAGCCCCAGCATTTT.